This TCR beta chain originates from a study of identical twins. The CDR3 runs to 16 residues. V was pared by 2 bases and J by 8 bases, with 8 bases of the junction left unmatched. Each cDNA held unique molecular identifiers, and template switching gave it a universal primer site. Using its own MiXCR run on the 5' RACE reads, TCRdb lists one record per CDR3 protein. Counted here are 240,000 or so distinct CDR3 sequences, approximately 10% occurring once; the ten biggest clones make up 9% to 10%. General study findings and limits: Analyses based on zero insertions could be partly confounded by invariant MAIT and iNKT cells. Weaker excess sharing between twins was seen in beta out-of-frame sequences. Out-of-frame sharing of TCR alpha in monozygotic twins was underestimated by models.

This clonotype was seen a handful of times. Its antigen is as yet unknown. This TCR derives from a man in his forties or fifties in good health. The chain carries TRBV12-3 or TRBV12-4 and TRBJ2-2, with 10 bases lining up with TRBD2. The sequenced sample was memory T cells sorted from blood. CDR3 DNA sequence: TGTGCCAGCAGTTTACCTAGCGGGAGTGCGGTTGGGGAGCTGTTTTTT. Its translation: CASSLPSGSAVGELFF.